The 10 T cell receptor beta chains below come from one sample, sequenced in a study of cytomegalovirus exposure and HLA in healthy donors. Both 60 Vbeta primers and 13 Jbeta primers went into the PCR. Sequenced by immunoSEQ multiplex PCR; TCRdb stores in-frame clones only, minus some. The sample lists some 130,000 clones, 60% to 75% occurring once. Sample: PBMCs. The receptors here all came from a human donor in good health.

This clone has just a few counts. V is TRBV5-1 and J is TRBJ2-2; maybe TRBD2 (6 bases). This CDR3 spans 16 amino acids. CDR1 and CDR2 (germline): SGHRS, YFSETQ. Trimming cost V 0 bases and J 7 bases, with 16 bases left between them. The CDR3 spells CASSLVDRDLDGELFF. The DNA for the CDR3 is TGCGCCAGCAGCTTGGTAGACCGGGACTTGGACGGGGAGCTGTTTTTT. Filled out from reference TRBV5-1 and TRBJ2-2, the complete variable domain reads KAGVTQTPRYLIKTRGQQVTLSCSPISGHRSVSWYQQTPGQGLQFLFEYFSETQRNKGNFPGRFSGRQFSNSRSEMNVSTLELGDSALYLCASSLVDRDLDGELFFGEGSRLTVL.

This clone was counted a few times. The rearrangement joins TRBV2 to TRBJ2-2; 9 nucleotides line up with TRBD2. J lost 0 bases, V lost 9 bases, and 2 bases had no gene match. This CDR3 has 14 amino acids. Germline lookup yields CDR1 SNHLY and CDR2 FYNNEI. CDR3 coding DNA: TGTGCCAGTGAGCGGGAGGCGAACACCGGGGAGCTGTTTTTT. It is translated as CASEREANTGELFF.

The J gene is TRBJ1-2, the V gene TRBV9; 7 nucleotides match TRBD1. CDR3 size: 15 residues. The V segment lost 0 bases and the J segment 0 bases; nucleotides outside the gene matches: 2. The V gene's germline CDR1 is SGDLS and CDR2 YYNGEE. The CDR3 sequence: CASSVEGTANYGYTF. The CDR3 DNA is TGTGCCAGCAGCGTAGAGGGGACAGCTAACTATGGCTACACCTTC.

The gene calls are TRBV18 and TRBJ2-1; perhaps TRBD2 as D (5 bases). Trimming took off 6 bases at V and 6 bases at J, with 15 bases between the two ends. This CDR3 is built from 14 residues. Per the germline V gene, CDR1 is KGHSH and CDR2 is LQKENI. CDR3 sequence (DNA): TGTGCCAGCTCCCCCCTGAGAGGGTCCAATGAGCAGTTCTTC. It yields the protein CASSPLRGSNEQFF.

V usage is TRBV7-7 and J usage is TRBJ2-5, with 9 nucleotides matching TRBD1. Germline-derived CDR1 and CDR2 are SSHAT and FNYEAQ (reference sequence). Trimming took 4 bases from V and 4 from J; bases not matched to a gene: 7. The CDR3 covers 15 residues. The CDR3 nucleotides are TGTGCCAGCAGCTCCCGGACAGGGGAACTAGAGACCCAGTACTTC. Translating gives CASSSRTGELETQYF.

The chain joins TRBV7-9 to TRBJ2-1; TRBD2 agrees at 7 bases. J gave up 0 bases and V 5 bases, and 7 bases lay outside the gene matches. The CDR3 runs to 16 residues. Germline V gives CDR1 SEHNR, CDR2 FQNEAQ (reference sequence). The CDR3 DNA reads TGTGCCAGCAGCCAAGGAGCGGGGTACTCCTACAATGAGCAGTTCTTC. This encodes CASSQGAGYSYNEQFF.

Here the CDR3 reads CASSTHRGAGYNEQFF. In DNA form, the CDR3 reads TGTGCCAGCAGCACCCACCGCGGGGCCGGATACAATGAGCAGTTCTTC. The rearrangement links TRBV14 to TRBJ2-1; a possible D gene is TRBD2 (6 bases). In germline, CDR1 is SGHDN, CDR2 FVKESK. Trimming pared 5 bases from V and 4 bases from J, leaving 18 bases between. The CDR3 spans 16 residues.

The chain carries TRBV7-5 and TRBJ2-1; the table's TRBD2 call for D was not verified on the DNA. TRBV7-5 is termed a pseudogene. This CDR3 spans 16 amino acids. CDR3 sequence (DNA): TGTGTCAGAAGCTTAGTGCCGGGACTACTCTACAATGAGCAGTTCTTC. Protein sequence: CVRSLVPGLLYNEQFF.

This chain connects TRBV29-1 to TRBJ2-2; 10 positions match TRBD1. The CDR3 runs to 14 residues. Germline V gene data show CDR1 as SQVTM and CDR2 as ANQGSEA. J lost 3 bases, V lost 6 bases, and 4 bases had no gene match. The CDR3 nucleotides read TGCAGCGTCGCCGGGACAGGGGACACCGGGGAGCTGTTTTTT. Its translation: CSVAGTGDTGELFF.

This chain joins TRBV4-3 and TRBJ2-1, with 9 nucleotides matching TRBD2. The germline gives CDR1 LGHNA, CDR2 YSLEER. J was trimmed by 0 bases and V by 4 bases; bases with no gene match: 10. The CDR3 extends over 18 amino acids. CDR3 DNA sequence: TGCGCCAGCAGCCCCAGCGGTGCTAGCGGGAACTCCTACAATGAGCAGTTCTTC. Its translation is CASSPSGASGNSYNEQFF.